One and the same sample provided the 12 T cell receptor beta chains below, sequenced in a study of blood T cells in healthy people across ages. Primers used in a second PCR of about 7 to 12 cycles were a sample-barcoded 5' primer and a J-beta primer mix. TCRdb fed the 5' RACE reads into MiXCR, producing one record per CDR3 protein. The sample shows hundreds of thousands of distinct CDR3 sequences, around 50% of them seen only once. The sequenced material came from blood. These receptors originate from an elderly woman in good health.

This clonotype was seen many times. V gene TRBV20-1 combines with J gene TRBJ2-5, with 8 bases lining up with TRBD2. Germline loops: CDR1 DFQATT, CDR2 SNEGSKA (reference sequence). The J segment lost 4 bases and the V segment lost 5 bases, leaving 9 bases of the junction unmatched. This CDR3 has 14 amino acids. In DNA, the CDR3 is TGCAGTGCTTATAAAAGCGGGAGTACAGAGACCCAGTACTTC. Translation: CSAYKSGSTETQYF.

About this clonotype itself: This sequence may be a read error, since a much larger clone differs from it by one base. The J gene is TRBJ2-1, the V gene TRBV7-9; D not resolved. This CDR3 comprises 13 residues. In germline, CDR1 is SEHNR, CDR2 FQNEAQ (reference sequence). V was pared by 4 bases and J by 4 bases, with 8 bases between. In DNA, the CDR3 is TGTGCCAGCAGCTATGACGCTTACAATGAGCAGTTCTTC. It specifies CASSYDAYNEQFF.

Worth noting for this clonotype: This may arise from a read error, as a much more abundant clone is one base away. CDR3 bases: TGTGCCAGCAGTTCCCGACAGGTGCAAGACGAGCAGTACTTC. This encodes CASSSRQVQDEQYF. The chain couples TRBV7-9 to TRBJ2-4; D is possibly TRBD1 (6 bases). The J call may be mistaken, given a closer DNA end match to TRBJ2-7. The CDR3 has 14 residues. The germline gives CDR1 SEHNR, CDR2 FQNEAQ (reference sequence).

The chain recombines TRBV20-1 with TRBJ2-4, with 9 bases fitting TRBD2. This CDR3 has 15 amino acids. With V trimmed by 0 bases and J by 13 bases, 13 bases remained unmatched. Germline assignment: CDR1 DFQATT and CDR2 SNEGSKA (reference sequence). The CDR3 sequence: CSARDFSGGPNEQYF. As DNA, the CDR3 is TGCAGTGCTAGAGATTTCAGCGGGGGGCCCAATGAGCAGTACTTC.

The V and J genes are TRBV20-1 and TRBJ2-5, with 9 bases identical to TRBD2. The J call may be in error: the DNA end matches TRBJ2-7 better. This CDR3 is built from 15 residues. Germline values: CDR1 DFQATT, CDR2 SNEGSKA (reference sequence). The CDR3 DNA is TGCAGTGCTAGAGATACAAGCGGGAGGTACGGCGAGCAGTACTTC. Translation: CSARDTSGRYGEQYF.

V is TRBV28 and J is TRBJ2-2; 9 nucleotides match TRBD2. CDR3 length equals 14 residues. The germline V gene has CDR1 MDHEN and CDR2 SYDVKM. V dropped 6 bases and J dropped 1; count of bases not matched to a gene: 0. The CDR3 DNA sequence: TGTGCCAGCAGGACTAGCGGGAACACCGGGGAGCTGTTTTTT. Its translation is CASRTSGNTGELFF.

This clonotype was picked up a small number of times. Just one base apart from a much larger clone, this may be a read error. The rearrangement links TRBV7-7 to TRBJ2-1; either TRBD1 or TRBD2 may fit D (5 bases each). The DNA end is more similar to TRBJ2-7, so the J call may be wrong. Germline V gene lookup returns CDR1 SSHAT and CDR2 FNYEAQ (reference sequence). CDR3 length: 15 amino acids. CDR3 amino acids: CASSSGTHPNNEQYF. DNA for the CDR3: TGTGCTAGCAGCTCCGGGACCCACCCTAACAATGAGCAGTACTTC.

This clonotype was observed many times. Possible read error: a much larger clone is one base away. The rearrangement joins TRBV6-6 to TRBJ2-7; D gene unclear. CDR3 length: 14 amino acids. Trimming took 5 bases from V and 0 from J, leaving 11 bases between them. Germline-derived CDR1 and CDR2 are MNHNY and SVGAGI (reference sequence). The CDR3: CASSRAEISYEQYF. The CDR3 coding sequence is TGTGCCAGCAGTCGCGCCGAAATCTCCTACGAGCAGTACTTC.

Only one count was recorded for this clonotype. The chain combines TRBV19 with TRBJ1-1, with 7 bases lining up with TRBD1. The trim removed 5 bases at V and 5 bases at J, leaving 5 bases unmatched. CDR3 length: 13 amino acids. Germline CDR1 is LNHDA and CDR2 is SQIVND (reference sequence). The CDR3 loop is CASSGTARTEAFF. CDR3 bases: TGTGCCAGTAGTGGGACAGCAAGGACTGAAGCTTTCTTT.

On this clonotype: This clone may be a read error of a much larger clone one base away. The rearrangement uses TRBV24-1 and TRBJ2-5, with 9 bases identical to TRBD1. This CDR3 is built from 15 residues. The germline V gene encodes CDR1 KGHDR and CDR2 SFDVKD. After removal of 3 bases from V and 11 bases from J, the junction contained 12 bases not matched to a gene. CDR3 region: CATSDPGQGMREQYF. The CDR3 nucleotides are TGTGCCACCAGTGATCCGGGACAGGGTATGCGTGAGCAGTACTTC.

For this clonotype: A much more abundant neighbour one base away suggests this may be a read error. The CDR3 DNA sequence: TGTGCCAGCAGCAACCGACAGGGGGGCAATGAGCAGTACTTC. It translates to CASSNRQGGNEQYF. The chain recombines TRBV7-9 with TRBJ2-7; 9 bases map to TRBD1. The CDR3 spans 14 residues. The V segment lost 5 bases and the J segment 7 bases; nucleotides outside the gene matches: 9. Germline V lookup: CDR1 SEHNR, CDR2 FQNEAQ (reference sequence).

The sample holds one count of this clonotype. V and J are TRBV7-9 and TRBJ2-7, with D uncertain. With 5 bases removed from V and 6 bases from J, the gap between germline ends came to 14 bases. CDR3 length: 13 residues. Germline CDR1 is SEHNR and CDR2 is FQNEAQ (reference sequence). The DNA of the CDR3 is TGTGCCAGCAGCCCCATATGGGGATCCGAGCAGTACTTC. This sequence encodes CASSPIWGSEQYF.